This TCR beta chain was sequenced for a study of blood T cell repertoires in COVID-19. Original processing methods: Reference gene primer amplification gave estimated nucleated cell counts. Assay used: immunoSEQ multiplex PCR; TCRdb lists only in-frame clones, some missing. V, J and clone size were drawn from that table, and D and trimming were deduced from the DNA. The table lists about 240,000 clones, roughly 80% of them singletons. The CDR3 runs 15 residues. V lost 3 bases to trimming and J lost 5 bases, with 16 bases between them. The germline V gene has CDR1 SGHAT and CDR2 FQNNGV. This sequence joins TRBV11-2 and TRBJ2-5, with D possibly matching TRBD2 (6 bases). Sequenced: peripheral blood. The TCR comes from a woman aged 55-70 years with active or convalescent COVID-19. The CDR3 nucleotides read TGTGCCAGCAGCTTCATTCTCGGGAGAACGGAGACCCAGTACTTC. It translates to CASSFILGRTETQYF.